These 27 T cell receptor beta chains came from one sample sequenced in a study of shared T cell receptors in the human thymus (dated by TCRdb to about 2021). The library was produced with the immunoSEQ multiplex PCR assay. As stored in TCRdb, this immuneACCESS dataset retains in-frame rearrangements with V and J assigned. A fraction of the clones does not appear; measured against another copy, unresolved V genes explain less than half of the discrepancy, and the remainder lacks a known reason. In all, the sample holds hundreds of thousands of clones, and approximately 95% of those were seen once. Roughly 0.02% of the sample belongs to the ten largest clones. Material: thymocytes. The origin of the receptors is a human donor.

V gene TRBV7-5 combines with J gene TRBJ2-5; TRBD1 is the table's D call, not checked against the DNA. TRBV7-5 is an annotated pseudogene. The CDR3 length is 18 residues. The CDR3 nucleotides read TGTGCCAGAAGCCGGCGGCCACAGGGGGGTTTCGGTACCGAGACCCAGTACTTC. This translates into CARSRRPQGGFGTETQYF.

V and J are TRBV27 and TRBJ2-7; 11 bases are shared with TRBD2. CDR3 length: 18 amino acids. Trimming removed 5 bases from V and 5 bases from J; junction bases left unmatched: 17. CDR1 and CDR2 (germline): MNHEY, SMNVEV (reference sequence). The CDR3 sequence is CASSPRRGSGRDDNEQYF. As DNA, the CDR3 is TGTGCCAGCAGTCCAAGGCGTGGTAGCGGGAGGGATGATAACGAGCAGTACTTC.

The gene calls are TRBV6-5 and TRBJ1-5; 7 nucleotides agree with TRBD1. The germline gives CDR1 MNHEY, CDR2 SVGAGI. The CDR3 has 15 amino acids. After removal of 4 bases from V and 5 bases from J, the junction contained 8 bases not matched to a gene. The CDR3 reads CASSCGQAGDQPQHF. The DNA for the CDR3 is TGTGCCAGCAGTTGTGGACAGGCCGGTGATCAGCCCCAGCATTTT.

This chain links TRBV2 with TRBJ2-1; the match to TRBD2 covers 10 bases. CDR1 and CDR2 (germline): SNHLY, FYNNEI. Trimming removed 5 bases from V and 4 bases from J; junction bases left unmatched: 5. This CDR3 region has 15 residues. The CDR3 here is CASSSGLAIYNEQFF. CDR3 sequence (DNA): TGTGCCAGCAGTTCGGGACTAGCGATTTACAATGAGCAGTTCTTC.

The chain uses TRBV20-1 and TRBJ2-1, with no clear D. The CDR3 runs 10 residues. Germline loops: CDR1 DFQATT, CDR2 SNEGSKA (reference sequence). CDR3 sequence (DNA): TGCACCGATAAGGTGGATGAGCAGTTCTTC. It translates to CTDKVDEQFF.

V is TRBV4-2 and J is TRBJ2-7, with 11 bases matching TRBD2. Unmatched junction bases numbered 8, after V lost 6 bases and J lost 4 bases. The CDR3 is made up of 15 amino acids. Germline CDR1 reads LGHNA; CDR2 reads YNFKEQ. CDR3 sequence reads: CASRYPGLAVYEQYF. In DNA form, the CDR3 reads TGTGCCAGCAGGTACCCGGGACTAGCGGTGTACGAGCAGTACTTC.

The genes are TRBV5-1 and TRBJ2-7; 7 nucleotides align to TRBD2. CDR3 size: 15 residues. The J segment lost 6 bases and the V segment lost 3 bases, leaving 12 bases of the junction unmatched. From germline, CDR1 is SGHRS and CDR2 YFSETQ. The CDR3 DNA reads TGCGCCAGCAGCTGCGGACTAGAGACAGTACGCGAGCAGTACTTC. This gives the protein CASSCGLETVREQYF. Looking up the rest from reference TRBV5-1 and TRBJ2-7 gives the full variable domain: KAGVTQTPRYLIKTRGQQVTLSCSPISGHRSVSWYQQTPGQGLQFLFEYFSETQRNKGNFPGRFSGRQFSNSRSEMNVSTLELGDSALYLCASSCGLETVREQYFGPGTRLTVT.

This clone was seen a single time. The CDR3 is CASSPSGQPRGTPEAFF. The CDR3 region has the DNA TGTGCCAGCAGTCCCTCGGGACAGCCTCGTGGAACACCTGAAGCTTTCTTT. This chain joins TRBV28 and TRBJ1-1; 7 positions match TRBD1. V lost 5 bases and J lost 6; bases outside the gene matches: 18. CDR3 size: 17 residues. CDR1 and CDR2 from the germline V gene are MDHEN and SYDVKM. Supplemented by reference TRBV28 and TRBJ1-1, the full variable domain reads DVKVTQSSRYLVKRTGEKVFLECVQDMDHENMFWYRQDPGLGLRLIYFSYDVKMKEKGDIPEGYSVSREKKERFSLILESASTNQTSMYLCASSPSGQPRGTPEAFFGQGTRLTVV.

This clone was observed a single time. The chain employs TRBV19 and TRBJ1-6; 8 nucleotides agree with TRBD1. CDR1 is LNHDA and CDR2 is SQIVND in the germline V gene (reference sequence). The CDR3 is 14 amino acids. J lost 6 bases, V lost 5 bases, and 3 bases had no gene match. The CDR3 sequence: CASSPGQGNSPLHF. The CDR3 region has the DNA TGTGCCAGTAGTCCCGGACAGGGTAATTCACCCCTCCACTTT.

This clone was counted a single time. The V call is TRBV7-2, the J call TRBJ2-7, with 7 positions matching TRBD2. CDR3 length equals 17 residues. V dropped 1 base and J dropped 3; count of bases not matched to a gene: 12. The germline gives CDR1 SGHTA, CDR2 FQGNSA. The CDR3 DNA follows: TGTGCCAGCAGCTTAGGGGAATTGAGCGGGGTATTCTACGAGCAGTACTTC. It codes for CASSLGELSGVFYEQYF.

This chain joins TRBV6-5 and TRBJ2-3, with 7 nucleotides matching TRBD1. Germline CDR1 reads MNHEY; CDR2 reads SVGAGI. V shed 2 bases, J shed 6 bases, and the junction held 5 bases outside the gene matches. The CDR3 consists of 14 residues. The CDR3 protein is CASSYRTGLDTQYF. The CDR3, as DNA: TGTGCCAGCAGTTACCGGACAGGTCTCGATACGCAGTATTTT.

This chain links TRBV28 with TRBJ2-3; D is uncertain. V was cut by 4 bases and J by 4 bases, with 12 bases left in between. Germline assignment: CDR1 MDHEN and CDR2 SYDVKM. This CDR3 spans 14 amino acids. This CDR3 reads CASSSLRRPDTQYF. CDR3 bases: TGTGCCAGCAGTTCGCTGCGAAGGCCAGATACGCAGTATTTT.

The J gene is TRBJ2-4, the V gene TRBV29-1; D perhaps matches TRBD1 (5 bases). Germline V gene lookup returns CDR1 SQVTM and CDR2 ANQGSEA. Trimming removed 2 bases at V and 6 bases at J, with 11 bases between. This CDR3 is built from 13 residues. CDR3 residues: CSVETDRGNIQYF. As DNA, the CDR3 is TGCAGCGTTGAAACGGATAGGGGAAACATTCAGTACTTC.

The chain couples TRBV28 to TRBJ1-2; D is unclear. The V end was cut by 2 bases, the J end by 6 bases, with 7 bases between. The CDR3 totals 12 residues. Germline V lookup: CDR1 MDHEN, CDR2 SYDVKM. The CDR3 DNA follows: TGTGCCAGCAGTTTAGGATGGGATGGCTACACCTTC. Translation: CASSLGWDGYTF.

This chain connects TRBV5-5 to TRBJ2-5; 10 positions match TRBD1. The length of the CDR3 is 16 residues. V trimming: 4 bases; J trimming: 1 base; junction bases outside the gene matches: 7. In germline, CDR1 is SGHKS, CDR2 YYEKEE (reference sequence). The CDR3 here is CASSLTTGGRQETQYF. The CDR3 DNA follows: TGTGCCAGCAGCCTTACGACAGGGGGCCGCCAAGAGACCCAGTACTTC.

Only one count was recorded for this clone. For the CDR3, the DNA is TGTGCCAGCAGTTTTATTAAAGGGGAAACCCGGGGAGGATACGAGCAGTACTTC. Its protein product is CASSFIKGETRGGYEQYF. This chain uses TRBV27 with TRBJ2-7; perhaps TRBD2 as D (6 bases). CDR1 and CDR2 (germline): MNHEY, SMNVEV (reference sequence). The CDR3 has 18 residues. V lost 3 bases and J lost 4, with 25 bases in between.

This clone has just one count. The rearrangement uses TRBV5-4 and TRBJ2-1; tentative D call: TRBD2 (6 bases). The germline V gene has CDR1 SGHNT and CDR2 YYREEE (reference sequence). The CDR3 consists of 16 residues. V lost 4 bases and J lost 1, with 15 bases in between. DNA of the CDR3: TGTGCCAGCAGCCCCCGTGGGGGGATTTCCTACAATGAGCAGTTCTTC. It codes for CASSPRGGISYNEQFF.

This chain joins TRBV30 and TRBJ2-5, with D perhaps TRBD2 (6 bases). The V gene lost 2 bases and the J gene lost 5 bases, with 15 bases spanning the gap. CDR3 length: 14 amino acids. Germline lookup yields CDR1 GTSNPN and CDR2 SVGIG (reference sequence). As DNA, the CDR3 is TGTGCCTGGAGTCTACTAGCAGCTAGCGAGACCCAGTACTTC. It is translated as CAWSLLAASETQYF.

V gene TRBV13 combines with J gene TRBJ2-5, with 9 bases matching TRBD2. V lost 5 bases to trimming and J lost 1 base; unmatched junction nucleotides: 2. The CDR3 runs to 14 residues. Germline assignment: CDR1 PRHDT and CDR2 FYEKMQ (reference sequence). CDR3 residues: CASSLAGLQETQYF. In nucleotides, the CDR3 is TGTGCCAGCAGCCTAGCGGGGCTCCAAGAGACCCAGTACTTC.

CDR3 bases: TGCGCCAGCAGCCACAAGGAAACCCCGGATCAAGAGACCCAGTACTTC. Translation gives CASSHKETPDQETQYF. The chain recombines TRBV4-3 with TRBJ2-5; D is undetermined. Trimming shortened V by 3 bases and J by 2 bases, and 16 bases separated the two germline ends. The CDR3 is 16 amino acids. Germline CDR1 and CDR2: LGHNA and YSLEER.

The J gene is TRBJ1-1, the V gene TRBV11-2, with 11 bases that match TRBD1. This CDR3 comprises 14 residues. The germline V gene has CDR1 SGHAT and CDR2 FQNNGV. With V trimmed by 4 bases and J by 11 bases, 9 bases remained unmatched. The CDR3 loop reads CASSSGQGAVSAFF. The CDR3 bases are TGTGCCAGCAGCTCTGGACAGGGGGCAGTTTCGGCTTTCTTT. Full variable domain (remainder filled in from reference TRBV11-2 and TRBJ1-1): EAGVAQSPRYKIIEKRQSVAFWCNPISGHATLYWYQQILGQGPKLLIQFQNNGVVDDSQLPKDRFSAERLKGVDSTLKIQPAKLEDSAVYLCASSSGQGAVSAFFGQGTRLTVV.

This CDR3 is CASSFDSRHYNEQFF. In nucleotides, the CDR3 is TGTGCCAGCAGCTTTGACAGCAGACACTACAATGAGCAGTTCTTC. This chain links TRBV7-3 with TRBJ2-1; D is perhaps TRBD1 (5 bases). Trimming removed 3 bases from V and 3 bases from J, with 12 bases in between. Germline assignment: CDR1 SGHTA and CDR2 FQGTGA. The CDR3 is 15 amino acids.

This clone was seen a single time. The chain recombines TRBV15 with TRBJ2-1, with 11 bases fitting TRBD2. The CDR3 covers 19 residues. J was trimmed by 5 bases and V by 0 bases; bases with no gene match: 12. Germline V lookup: CDR1 LNHNV, CDR2 YYDKDF (reference sequence). CDR3 in amino acids: CATSRDWIWRLAGNNEQFF. The CDR3 DNA sequence: TGTGCCACCAGCAGAGATTGGATTTGGCGACTAGCGGGGAACAATGAGCAGTTCTTC.

The CDR3 DNA reads as TGTGCCAGCAGTTTAAAACCGGGATCGGTCTATGGCTACACCTTC. This encodes CASSLKPGSVYGYTF. The chain combines TRBV27 with TRBJ1-2; unclear D gene. The CDR3 loop spans 15 amino acids. V lost 2 bases and J lost 4, with 14 bases in between. Looked up from germline, CDR1 is MNHEY and CDR2 is SMNVEV (reference sequence).

This chain links TRBV2 with TRBJ2-1, with 12 bases fitting TRBD2. Trimming took 3 bases from V and 1 from J; bases not matched to a gene: 7. The CDR3 extends over 18 amino acids. The germline gives CDR1 SNHLY, CDR2 FYNNEI. The CDR3 reads CASSDAGLAGLSYNEQFF. In DNA form, the CDR3 reads TGTGCCAGCAGTGACGCGGGACTAGCGGGCCTATCCTACAATGAGCAGTTCTTC.

This clone appeared once. CDR3 in amino acids: CASSTGLAGYGSTDTQYF. The CDR3 DNA sequence: TGTGCCAGCAGCACGGGACTAGCGGGATATGGTAGCACAGATACGCAGTATTTT. The gene calls are TRBV7-3 and TRBJ2-3; 13 nucleotides align to TRBD2. This CDR3 has 18 residues. V gave up 5 bases and J gave up 0 bases; unmatched junction bases: 8. Germline CDR1 and CDR2: SGHTA and FQGTGA.

V usage is TRBV28 and J usage is TRBJ2-3; TRBD2 might be the D (5 bases). Germline V gene lookup returns CDR1 MDHEN and CDR2 SYDVKM. The V gene lost 7 bases and the J gene lost 2 bases, with 22 bases spanning the gap. CDR3 size: 17 residues. For the CDR3, the DNA is TGTGCCAGCAACCACCCGAGGGTAGGGCGGAACACAGATACGCAGTATTTT. This translates into CASNHPRVGRNTDTQYF.